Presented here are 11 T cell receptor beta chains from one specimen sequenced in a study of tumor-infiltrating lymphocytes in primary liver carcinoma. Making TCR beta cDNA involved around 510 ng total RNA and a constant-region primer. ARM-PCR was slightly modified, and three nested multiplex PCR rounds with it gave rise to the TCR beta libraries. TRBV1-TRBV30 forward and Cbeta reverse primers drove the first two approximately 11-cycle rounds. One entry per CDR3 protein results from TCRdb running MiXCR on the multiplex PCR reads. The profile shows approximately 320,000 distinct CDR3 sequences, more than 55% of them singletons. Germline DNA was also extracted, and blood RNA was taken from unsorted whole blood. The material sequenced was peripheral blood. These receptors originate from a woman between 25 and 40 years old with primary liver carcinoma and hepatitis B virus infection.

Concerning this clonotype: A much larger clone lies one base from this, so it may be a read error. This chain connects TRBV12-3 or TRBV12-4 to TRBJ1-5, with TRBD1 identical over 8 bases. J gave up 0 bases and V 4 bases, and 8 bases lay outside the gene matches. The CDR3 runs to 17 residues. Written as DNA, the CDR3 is TGTGCCAGCAGTTCGACCGGGACAGGAGATAGCAATCAGCCCCAGCATTTT. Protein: CASSSTGTGDSNQPQHF.

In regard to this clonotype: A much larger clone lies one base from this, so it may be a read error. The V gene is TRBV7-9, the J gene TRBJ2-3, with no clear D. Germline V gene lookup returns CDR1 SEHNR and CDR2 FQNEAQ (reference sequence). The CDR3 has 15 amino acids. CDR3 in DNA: TGTGCCAGCAGCTCAGCAGGCTGGTCAACAGATGCGCAGTATTTT. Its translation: CASSSAGWSTDAQYF.

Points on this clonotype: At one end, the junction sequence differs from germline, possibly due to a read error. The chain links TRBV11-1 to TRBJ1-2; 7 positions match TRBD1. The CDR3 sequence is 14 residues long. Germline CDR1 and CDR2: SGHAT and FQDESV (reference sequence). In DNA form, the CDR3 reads TGTACCAGAAGCGCTCAGACAGGGAACTATGGCTACACCTTC. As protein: CTRSAQTGNYGYTF.

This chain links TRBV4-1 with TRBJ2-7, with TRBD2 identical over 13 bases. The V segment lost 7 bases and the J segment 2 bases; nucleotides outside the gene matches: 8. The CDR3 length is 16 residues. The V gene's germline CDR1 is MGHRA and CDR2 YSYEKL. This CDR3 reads CASNPTTSGRAYEQYF. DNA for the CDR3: TGCGCCAGCAACCCAACTACTAGCGGGAGGGCCTACGAGCAGTACTTC.

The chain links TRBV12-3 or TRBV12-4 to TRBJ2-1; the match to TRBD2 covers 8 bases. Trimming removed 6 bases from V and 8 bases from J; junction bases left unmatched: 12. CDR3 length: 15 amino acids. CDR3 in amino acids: CASRLTGLVTDEQFF. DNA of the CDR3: TGTGCCAGCAGGTTAACGGGACTAGTGACCGATGAGCAGTTCTTC.

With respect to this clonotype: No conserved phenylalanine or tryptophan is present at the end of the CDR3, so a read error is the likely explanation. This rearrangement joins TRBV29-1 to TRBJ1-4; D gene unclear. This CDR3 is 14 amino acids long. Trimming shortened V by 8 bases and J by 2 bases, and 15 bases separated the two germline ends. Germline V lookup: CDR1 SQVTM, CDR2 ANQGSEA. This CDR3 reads CSPGKQRTNEKLFY. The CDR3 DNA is TGCAGCCCTGGGAAACAGAGGACTAATGAAAAACTGTTTTAT.

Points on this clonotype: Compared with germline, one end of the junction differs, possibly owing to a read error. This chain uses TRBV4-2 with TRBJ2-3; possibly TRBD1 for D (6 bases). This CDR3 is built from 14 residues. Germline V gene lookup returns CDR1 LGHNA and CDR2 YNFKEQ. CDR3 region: CASSRGGGTDTLYF. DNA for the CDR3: TGTGCCAGCAGCCGAGGGGGTGGCACAGATACGCTGTATTTT.

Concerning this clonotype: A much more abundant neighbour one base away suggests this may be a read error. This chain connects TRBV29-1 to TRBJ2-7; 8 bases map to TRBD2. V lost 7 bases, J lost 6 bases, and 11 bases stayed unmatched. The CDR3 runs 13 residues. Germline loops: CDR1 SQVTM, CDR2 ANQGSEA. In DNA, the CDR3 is TGCAGCGCCCGGACTAGCAAGGTTTCCGAGCAGTACTTC. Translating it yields CSARTSKVSEQYF.

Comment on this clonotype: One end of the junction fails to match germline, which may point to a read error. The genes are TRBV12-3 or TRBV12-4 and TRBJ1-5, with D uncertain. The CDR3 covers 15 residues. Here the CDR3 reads CASSPDGTSIQPQHF. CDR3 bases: TGTGCCAGCAGTCCGGACGGTACCAGCATTCAGCCCCAGCATTTT.

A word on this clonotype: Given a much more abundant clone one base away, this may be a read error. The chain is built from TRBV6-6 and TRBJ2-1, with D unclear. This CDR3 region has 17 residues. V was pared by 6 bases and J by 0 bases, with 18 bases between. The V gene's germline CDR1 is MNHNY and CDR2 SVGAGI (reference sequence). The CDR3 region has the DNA TGTGCCAGCAGGGGTTCTGGCCCCTATAGCTCCTACAATGAGCAGTTCTTC. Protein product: CASRGSGPYSSYNEQFF.

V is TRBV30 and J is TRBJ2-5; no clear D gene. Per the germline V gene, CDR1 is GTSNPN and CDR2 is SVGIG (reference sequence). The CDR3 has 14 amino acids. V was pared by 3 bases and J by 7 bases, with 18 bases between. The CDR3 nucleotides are TGTGCCTGGAGCTTACCGGCGGCGGTGAGGACCCAGTACTTC. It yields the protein CAWSLPAAVRTQYF.